This TCR beta chain was retrieved from a study of T cell repertoires in cytomegalovirus infection. At the level of the study: Based on public TCR beta signatures, there were indications of CMV infection and of a matching HLA type. Regarding the study as a whole: The ex vivo response was dominated by HLA-C-restricted CMV-specific TCR beta clonotypes. Public TCR beta family frequency separated CMV-and-HLA carriers, including in an independent cohort.

TCRdb fed the reads into MiXCR, producing one record per CDR3 protein. The repertoire includes around 94,000 distinct CDR3 sequences, 16% of them detected once, and approximately 8% sits in the top ten. Germline CDR1 is ENHRY and CDR2 is SYGVKD. CDR3 length equals 13 residues. V dropped 8 bases and J dropped 4 bases, with 15 bases sitting between them. This clonotype was counted a few times. The antigen is unknown. The clonotype was recovered from a human donor in good health (CMV status not recorded). Some clones in this sample may be carry-over from other donors' samples. This chain links TRBV10-3 with TRBJ2-7, with D tentatively TRBD1 (7 bases). Sequencing was performed on PBMCs. Here the CDR3 reads CAIGGTVSYEQYF. The CDR3 region has the DNA TGTGCCATCGGGGGGACAGTCAGTTACGAGCAGTACTTC.